Below are 16 T cell receptor beta chains sequenced from a single sample in a study of monozygotic twins with inflammatory bowel disease. TCRdb reprocessed the 5' RACE reads, with one entry per CDR3 protein and no DNA. This sample's clone table lists over 90,000 distinct CDR3 sequences. What was sequenced was blood. These receptors were taken from a human donor with ulcerative colitis or Crohn's disease, or a healthy co-twin of an affected twin (not recorded which).

The chain uses TRBV6-1 and TRBJ2-7; absent DNA, TCRdb's TRBD1 call cannot be checked. This CDR3 spans 15 amino acids. The V gene's germline CDR1 is MNHNS and CDR2 SASEGT. The CDR3 is CASSPTGTPIHEQYF.

The rearrangement links TRBV27 to TRBJ2-5; TCRdb calls TRBD1, which cannot be checked without DNA. The CDR3 spans 14 residues. Germline-derived CDR1 and CDR2 are MNHEY and SMNVEV (reference sequence). CDR3 loop: CASSLWGFGETQYF.

V gene TRBV10-2 combines with J gene TRBJ2-7; the D call of TRBD1 rests on TCRdb alone, since no DNA is present to check it. Germline V gene lookup returns CDR1 WSHSY and CDR2 SAAADI. The CDR3 is made up of 15 amino acids. CDR3: CASSVVLVRAYEQYF.

This rearrangement joins TRBV12-3 or TRBV12-4 to TRBJ2-7; absent DNA, TCRdb's TRBD1 call cannot be checked. The CDR3 loop spans 14 amino acids. This CDR3 is CASSWGQGLYEQYF.

The rearrangement joins TRBV7-9 to TRBJ2-3; the TCRdb call, TRBD1, lacks DNA for checking. The CDR3 contains 15 residues. CDR1 and CDR2 (germline): SEHNR, FQNEAQ (reference sequence). Here the CDR3 reads CASSNQGGATDTQYF.

The CDR3 is CSAAGVQGQGNNEQFF. The rearrangement joins TRBV29-1 to TRBJ2-1; as DNA is missing, the TRBD1 call by TCRdb cannot be tested. The CDR3 is made up of 16 amino acids. CDR1 SQVTM and CDR2 ANQGSEA come from the germline V gene.

The chain couples TRBV7-2 to TRBJ1-2; TCRdb indicates TRBD1, and absent DNA this call remains unverified. The CDR3 length is 12 residues. CDR1 and CDR2 (germline): SGHTA, FQGNSA. CDR3 sequence: CASSLTGNGYTF.

The V gene is TRBV4-3, the J gene TRBJ2-1. The CDR3 runs 14 residues. Germline CDR1 and CDR2: LGHNA and YSLEER. CDR3 region: CASSHRLGYNEQFF.

This sequence joins TRBV7-2 and TRBJ2-3; TCRdb designates TRBD1, a call that cannot be tested without DNA. Per germline, CDR1 SGHTA and CDR2 FQGNSA. This CDR3 has 16 amino acids. CDR3 sequence reads: CASSLDRSRATDTQYF.

The CDR3 loop reads CASSPSGADTQYF. V is TRBV18 and J is TRBJ2-3; the D call from TCRdb, TRBD2, cannot be confirmed without DNA. The germline V gene has CDR1 KGHSH and CDR2 LQKENI. The CDR3 sequence is 13 residues long.

This chain connects TRBV5-1 to TRBJ1-1. The CDR3 runs to 13 residues. CDR1 and CDR2 (germline): SGHRS, YFSETQ. Here the CDR3 reads CASSLDSDTEAFF.

The chain employs TRBV4-3 and TRBJ1-5. CDR1 LGHNA and CDR2 YSLEER come from the germline V gene. This CDR3 contains 15 residues. CDR3 residues: CASSQEIGRNQPQHF.

The CDR3: CAWSGRTVSYEQYF. This chain links TRBV30 with TRBJ2-7; the TCRdb call, TRBD1, lacks DNA for checking. The CDR3 runs 14 residues. Per the germline V gene, CDR1 is GTSNPN and CDR2 is SVGIG (reference sequence).

The rearrangement uses TRBV2 and TRBJ2-2; the D call of TRBD1 rests on TCRdb alone, since no DNA is present to check it. There are 14 residues in the CDR3. CDR1 and CDR2 from the germline V gene are SNHLY and FYNNEI. CDR3 in amino acids: CATLDRVNTGELFF.

The genes are TRBV16 and TRBJ1-6. CDR3 size: 12 residues. The germline V gene has CDR1 KGHSY and CDR2 FQNENV. CDR3 region: CASSFDDSPLHF.

V gene TRBV29-1 combines with J gene TRBJ1-5. CDR1 and CDR2 (germline): SQVTM, ANQGSEA. The CDR3 is 13 residues long. The CDR3: CSVVGGESGLQHF.